These 22 T cell receptor beta chains originate from one sample sequenced in a study of shared clonotypes between healthy human individuals. Assay: immunoSEQ multiplex PCR; the TCRdb copy retains only in-frame clones and omits some. The sample shows roughly 2.5 million clones, around 90% of them seen only once. Sequencing was performed on naive CD4+ T cells sorted from blood. The sample's subset: CD45RA+ positively selected. These receptor sequences come from a man between 18 and 29 years old in good health.

This clone was counted a few times. The V and J genes are TRBV10-3 and TRBJ1-1; D unresolved. This CDR3 comprises 12 residues. Germline V CDR1 and CDR2: ENHRY, SYGVKD. Trimming stripped 2 bases from V and 5 bases from J, with 6 bases between. This CDR3 is CAISERETEAFF. DNA of the CDR3: TGTGCCATCAGTGAGAGGGAGACTGAAGCTTTCTTT.

The chain has TRBV10-3 and TRBJ2-2; 8 positions match TRBD1. V dropped 3 bases and J dropped 0; count of bases not matched to a gene: 6. The CDR3 sequence is 17 residues long. The germline gives CDR1 ENHRY, CDR2 SYGVKD. The chain's CDR3 is CAISEDRGGSNTGELFF. Written as DNA, the CDR3 is TGTGCCATCAGTGAAGACAGGGGTGGTTCGAACACCGGGGAGCTGTTTTTT.

In this sample, this clone turned up once. This chain uses TRBV7-9 with TRBJ2-3; 11 nucleotides agree with TRBD1. The CDR3 runs 12 residues. Germline-derived CDR1 and CDR2 are SEHNR and FQNEAQ (reference sequence). V lost 5 bases and J lost 15; bases outside the gene matches: 7. The CDR3 DNA follows: TGTGCCAGCAGCCCGGGGACAGGGGGTCAATATTTT. This codes for CASSPGTGGQYF.

This sequence joins TRBV5-1 and TRBJ1-6; D is unclear. V lost 0 bases, J lost 9 bases, and 7 bases lay in between. The germline V gene has CDR1 SGHRS and CDR2 YFSETQ. The CDR3 is 13 amino acids. The CDR3 sequence: CASSLGGGSPLHF. DNA for the CDR3: TGCGCCAGCAGCTTGGGGGGTGGTTCACCCCTCCACTTT.

This chain uses TRBV13 with TRBJ2-1; 9 bases agree with TRBD2. Looked up from germline, CDR1 is PRHDT and CDR2 is FYEKMQ (reference sequence). This CDR3 has 17 residues. J gave up 4 bases and V 5 bases, and 12 bases lay outside the gene matches. CDR3 region: CASSPPAGGPIYNEQFF. CDR3 bases: TGTGCCAGCAGCCCTCCAGCGGGGGGACCAATTTACAATGAGCAGTTCTTC.

This chain connects TRBV5-1 to TRBJ2-6, with 7 bases that match TRBD1. The V gene's germline CDR1 is SGHRS and CDR2 YFSETQ. CDR3 length equals 16 residues. J gave up 0 bases and V 9 bases, and 9 bases lay outside the gene matches. DNA for the CDR3: TGCGCCACCTCGACAGGGCCTAGCTCTGGGGCCAACGTCCTGACTTTC. Its protein is CATSTGPSSGANVLTF.

The V call is TRBV5-5, the J call TRBJ1-5, with 9 bases fitting TRBD1. The CDR3 spans 15 residues. From germline, CDR1 is SGHKS and CDR2 YYEKEE (reference sequence). The V gene end was trimmed by 4 bases and the J gene end by 8 bases; junction bases not matched to a gene: 10. CDR3 sequence reads: CASSRQGGWVEPQHF. In DNA form, the CDR3 reads TGTGCCAGCAGCCGACAGGGGGGTTGGGTGGAGCCCCAGCATTTT.

This chain links TRBV4-1 with TRBJ2-7; D possibly matches TRBD1 or TRBD2 (5 bases each). The CDR3 is 14 amino acids. Germline loops: CDR1 MGHRA, CDR2 YSYEKL. The ends were cut back, 2 bases at V and 4 bases at J, with 12 bases in the middle. CDR3 DNA: TGCGCCAGCAGCCAAAGCCAGGGACCTTACGAGCAGTACTTC. This gives the protein CASSQSQGPYEQYF.

The chain carries TRBV27 and TRBJ1-1; TRBD1 matches at 7 bases. Germline V gene data show CDR1 as MNHEY and CDR2 as SMNVEV (reference sequence). V trimming: 6 bases; J trimming: 8 bases; junction bases outside the gene matches: 12. This CDR3 has 14 amino acids. The CDR3 sequence: CASRQQGSGSEAFF. DNA of the CDR3: TGTGCCAGCAGACAACAGGGGAGCGGGAGCGAAGCTTTCTTT.

The chain has TRBV28 and TRBJ1-4; TRBD1 agrees at 11 bases. V shed 6 bases and J 8 bases; nucleotides not matched to a gene: 8. Germline CDR1 MDHEN, CDR2 SYDVKM. The CDR3 spans 15 residues. This CDR3 is CASRPGTGGGEKLFF. In nucleotides, the CDR3 is TGTGCCAGCAGACCCGGGACAGGGGGGGGAGAAAAACTGTTTTTT. Variable domain in full (rest from reference TRBV28 and TRBJ1-4): DVKVTQSSRYLVKRTGEKVFLECVQDMDHENMFWYRQDPGLGLRLIYFSYDVKMKEKGDIPEGYSVSREKKERFSLILESASTNQTSMYLCASRPGTGGGEKLFFGSGTQLSVL.

The V and J genes are TRBV2 and TRBJ1-4, with 7 nucleotides matching TRBD1. Germline lookup yields CDR1 SNHLY and CDR2 FYNNEI. Trimming at V came to 7 bases and at J to 5 bases, leaving 7 bases not matched to a gene. The CDR3 loop spans 14 amino acids. For the CDR3, the DNA is TGTGCCAGCAAGGCACAGGGGACCAATGAAAAACTGTTTTTT. This sequence encodes CASKAQGTNEKLFF.

The chain couples TRBV10-3 to TRBJ2-7, with 9 bases matching TRBD2. This CDR3 region has 12 residues. V shed 8 bases and J 5 bases; nucleotides not matched to a gene: 4. Germline V CDR1 and CDR2: ENHRY, SYGVKD. The CDR3 DNA follows: TGTGCCATCGCGGGAGGGCCGGACGAGCAGTACTTC. Protein: CAIAGGPDEQYF.

The rearrangement joins TRBV5-1 to TRBJ2-3; D remains unclear. Germline values: CDR1 SGHRS, CDR2 YFSETQ. This CDR3 comprises 14 residues. Trimming removed 3 bases from V and 2 bases from J, with 10 bases in between. The chain's CDR3 is CASSSLTVTDTQYF. The CDR3 bases are TGCGCCAGCAGCTCACTAACAGTCACAGATACGCAGTATTTT.

The CDR3 region has the DNA TGTGCCAGTAGGGGTCCCAACTCCTACGAGCAGTACTTC. Translation: CASRGPNSYEQYF. The chain carries TRBV19 and TRBJ2-7; D is ambiguous. Germline V gene sequence: CDR1 LNHDA, CDR2 SQIVND (reference sequence). The CDR3 has 13 amino acids. The V and J ends lost 6 bases and 0 bases respectively, with 9 bases between them.

The chain combines TRBV7-9 with TRBJ1-4, with D possibly matching TRBD1 (5 bases). The CDR3 runs 14 residues. Trimming removed 0 bases at V and 11 bases at J, with 13 bases between. CDR1 and CDR2 (germline): SEHNR, FQNEAQ (reference sequence). The CDR3 spells CASSLAEGVHKLFF. The CDR3 DNA sequence: TGTGCCAGCAGCTTAGCGGAAGGGGTCCATAAACTGTTTTTT.

This clone was recorded only once. The chain recombines TRBV18 with TRBJ2-2, with D possibly matching TRBD2 (5 bases). V gave up 6 bases and J gave up 4 bases, with 9 bases separating them. This CDR3 is 13 amino acids long. CDR1 KGHSH and CDR2 LQKENI come from the germline V gene. As DNA, the CDR3 is TGTGCCAGCTCCCGAGGAGGCACCGGGGAGCTGTTTTTT. This gives the protein CASSRGGTGELFF.

The chain combines TRBV2 with TRBJ2-4; D ambiguous. V lost 0 bases and J 7 bases, leaving 7 bases between the germline ends. This CDR3 comprises 13 residues. The germline V gene encodes CDR1 SNHLY and CDR2 FYNNEI. The DNA for the CDR3 is TGTGCCAGCAGTGAAGCGTTGAGGAACATTCAGTACTTC. Encoded protein: CASSEALRNIQYF.

The rearrangement links TRBV9 to TRBJ2-2; 10 positions agree with TRBD2. CDR3 length equals 19 residues. V lost 4 bases to trimming and J lost 0 bases; unmatched junction nucleotides: 12. Germline V gene data show CDR1 as SGDLS and CDR2 as YYNGEE. The CDR3 loop is CASSHRPIAGGPNTGELFF. The CDR3, as DNA: TGTGCCAGCAGCCACCGCCCCATAGCGGGGGGTCCGAACACCGGGGAGCTGTTTTTT.

This rearrangement joins TRBV14 to TRBJ1-1; weak D call: TRBD1 (6 bases). The germline gives CDR1 SGHDN, CDR2 FVKESK. V was shortened by 0 bases and J by 0 bases, with 14 bases between the two germline ends. The CDR3 covers 17 residues. CDR3 nucleotide sequence: TGTGCCAGCAGCCAAGAATTGAAGGGGGGGTTGAACACTGAAGCTTTCTTT. This codes for CASSQELKGGLNTEAFF. The whole variable domain, remainder taken from reference TRBV14 and TRBJ1-1, is EAGVTQFPSHSVIEKGQTVTLRCDPISGHDNLYWYRRVMGKEIKFLLHFVKESKQDESGMPNNRFLAERTGGTYSTLKVQPAELEDSGVYFCASSQELKGGLNTEAFFGQGTRLTVV.

V and J are TRBV9 and TRBJ1-2; D uncertain. This CDR3 is 14 amino acids long. V was cut by 0 bases and J by 4 bases, with 10 bases left in between. Germline V gives CDR1 SGDLS, CDR2 YYNGEE. The CDR3 DNA reads TGTGCCAGCAGCGTAGATGGAGGTACCTATGGCTACACCTTC. It is translated as CASSVDGGTYGYTF.

The chain couples TRBV5-1 to TRBJ2-7; 8 nucleotides align to TRBD2. Germline assignment: CDR1 SGHRS and CDR2 YFSETQ. This CDR3 contains 15 residues. V shed 0 bases, J shed 4 bases, and the junction held 6 bases outside the gene matches. The CDR3 is CASSLAAGVFYEQYF. Written as DNA, the CDR3 is TGCGCCAGCAGCTTGGCAGCGGGAGTCTTTTACGAGCAGTACTTC.

This clone was observed once. The chain couples TRBV6-1 to TRBJ2-7; D call uncertain. Germline V gene lookup returns CDR1 MNHNS and CDR2 SASEGT. The CDR3 sequence is 12 residues long. Trimming cost V 7 bases and J 2 bases, with 9 bases left between them. DNA of the CDR3: TGTGCCAGCACTCTTAGCACCTACGAGCAGTACTTC. Its translation is CASTLSTYEQYF.